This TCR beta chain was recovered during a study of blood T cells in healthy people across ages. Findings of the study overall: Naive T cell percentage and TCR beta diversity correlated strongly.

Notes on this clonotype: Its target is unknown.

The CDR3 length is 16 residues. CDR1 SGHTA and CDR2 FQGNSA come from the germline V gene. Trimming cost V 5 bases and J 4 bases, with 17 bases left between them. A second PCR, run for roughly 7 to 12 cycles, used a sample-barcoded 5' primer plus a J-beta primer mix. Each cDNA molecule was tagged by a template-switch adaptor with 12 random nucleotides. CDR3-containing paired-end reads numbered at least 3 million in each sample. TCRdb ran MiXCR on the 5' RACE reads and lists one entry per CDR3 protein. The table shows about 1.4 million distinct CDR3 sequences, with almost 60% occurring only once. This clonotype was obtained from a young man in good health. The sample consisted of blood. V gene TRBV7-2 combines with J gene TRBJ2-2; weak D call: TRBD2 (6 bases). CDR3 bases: TGTGCCAGCAGCCTTAGGATAGGAGGGTTCACCGGGGAGCTGTTTTTT. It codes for CASSLRIGGFTGELFF.